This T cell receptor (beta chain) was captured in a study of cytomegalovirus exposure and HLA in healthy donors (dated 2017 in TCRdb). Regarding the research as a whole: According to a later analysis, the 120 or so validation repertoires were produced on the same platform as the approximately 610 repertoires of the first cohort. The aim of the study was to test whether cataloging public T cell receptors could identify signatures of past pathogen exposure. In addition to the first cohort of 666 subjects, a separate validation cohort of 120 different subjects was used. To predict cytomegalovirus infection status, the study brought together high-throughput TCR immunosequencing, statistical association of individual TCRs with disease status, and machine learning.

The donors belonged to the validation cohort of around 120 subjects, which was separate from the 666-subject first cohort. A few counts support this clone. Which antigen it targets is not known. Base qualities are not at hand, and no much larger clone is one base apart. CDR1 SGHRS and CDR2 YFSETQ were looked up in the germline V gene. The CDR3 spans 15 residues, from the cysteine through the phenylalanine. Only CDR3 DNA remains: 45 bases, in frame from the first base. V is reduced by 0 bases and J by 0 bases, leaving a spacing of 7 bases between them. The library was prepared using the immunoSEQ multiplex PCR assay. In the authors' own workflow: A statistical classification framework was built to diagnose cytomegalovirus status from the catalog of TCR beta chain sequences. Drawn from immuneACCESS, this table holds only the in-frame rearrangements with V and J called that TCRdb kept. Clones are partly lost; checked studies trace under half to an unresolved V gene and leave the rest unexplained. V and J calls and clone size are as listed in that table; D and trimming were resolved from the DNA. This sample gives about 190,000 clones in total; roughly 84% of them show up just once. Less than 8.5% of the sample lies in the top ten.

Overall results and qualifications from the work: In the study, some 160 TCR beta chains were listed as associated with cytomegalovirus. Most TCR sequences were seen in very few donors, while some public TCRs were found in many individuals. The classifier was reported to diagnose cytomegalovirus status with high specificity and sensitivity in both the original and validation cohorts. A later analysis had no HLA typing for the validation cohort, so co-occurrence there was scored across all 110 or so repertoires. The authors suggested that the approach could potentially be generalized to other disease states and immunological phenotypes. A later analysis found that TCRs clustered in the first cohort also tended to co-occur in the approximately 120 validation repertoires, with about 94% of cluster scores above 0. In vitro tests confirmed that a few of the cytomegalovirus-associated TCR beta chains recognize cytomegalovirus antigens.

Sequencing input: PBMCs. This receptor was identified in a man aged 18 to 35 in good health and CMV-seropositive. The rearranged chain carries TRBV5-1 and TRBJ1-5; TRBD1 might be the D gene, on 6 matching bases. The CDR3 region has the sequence CASSLGGGSNQPQHF. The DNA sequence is TGCGCCAGCAGCTTGGGAGGGGGTAGCAATCAGCCCCAGCATTTT.